The 21 T cell receptor beta chains below all came from one sample that was sequenced in a study of cytomegalovirus exposure and HLA in healthy donors. PCR amplification relied on 60 Vbeta primers (plus 13 Jbeta primers). Profiling relied on immunoSEQ multiplex PCR, and the TCRdb table lists in-frame clones only, not all of them. The sample has around 53,000 clones. The material sequenced was PBMCs. These receptors were collected from a woman aged 25 to 39 in good health and CMV-seropositive.

CDR3 loop: CAISGATNEKLFF. DNA of the CDR3: TGTGCCATCAGTGGCGCAACTAATGAAAAACTGTTTTTT. J is TRBJ1-4 and V is TRBV10-3; D remains unclear. CDR1 is ENHRY and CDR2 is SYGVKD in the germline V gene. CDR3 length: 13 residues. V was cut by 4 bases and J by 0 bases, with 3 bases left in between.

This chain uses TRBV5-1 with TRBJ2-7, with TRBD2 identical over 7 bases. With V trimmed by 10 bases and J by 0 bases, 10 bases remained unmatched. The V gene's germline CDR1 is SGHRS and CDR2 YFSETQ. This CDR3 spans 14 amino acids. The CDR3 sequence is CASREGGSSYEQYF. In nucleotides, the CDR3 is TGCGCCTCCAGGGAGGGCGGTAGCTCCTACGAGCAGTACTTC.

J is TRBJ2-2 and V is TRBV19; TRBD2 is a possible D gene (6 bases). Germline V gene lookup returns CDR1 LNHDA and CDR2 SQIVND (reference sequence). V was pared by 5 bases and J by 7 bases, with 17 bases between. The CDR3 sequence is 15 residues long. CDR3 residues: CASSVQTSSVGELFF. CDR3 coding DNA: TGTGCCAGTAGTGTTCAGACTAGTAGTGTCGGGGAGCTGTTTTTT.

As DNA, the CDR3 is TGCGCCAGCAGCTTACCCGGGTGGCGGACTGAAGCTTTCTTT. This encodes CASSLPGWRTEAFF. The rearrangement joins TRBV5-1 to TRBJ1-1; D unclear. Trimming pared 2 bases from V and 5 bases from J, leaving 13 bases between. Germline V lookup: CDR1 SGHRS, CDR2 YFSETQ. This CDR3 spans 14 amino acids.

This chain joins TRBV18 and TRBJ1-1, with unresolved D. The V gene's germline CDR1 is KGHSH and CDR2 LQKENI. This CDR3 comprises 14 residues. V was shortened by 5 bases and J by 5 bases, with 15 bases between the two germline ends. CDR3 protein: CASSLSKGETEAFF. The CDR3 coding sequence is TGTGCCAGCTCATTATCAAAGGGAGAGACTGAAGCTTTCTTT.

The chain combines TRBV5-4 with TRBJ2-5; possibly TRBD1 for D (5 bases). The length of the CDR3 is 14 residues. V lost 4 bases, J lost 2 bases, and 12 bases lay in between. Germline CDR1 SGHNT, CDR2 YYREEE (reference sequence). CDR3 residues: CASSLPQGQETQYF. For the CDR3, the DNA is TGTGCCAGCAGCCTCCCCCAGGGACAAGAGACCCAGTACTTC.

CDR3 loop: CASSLDRTTYNEQFF. CDR3 sequence (DNA): TGCGCCAGCAGCTTGGACAGGACAACATACAATGAGCAGTTCTTC. The chain links TRBV5-1 to TRBJ2-1; possible D gene TRBD1, 5 bases. Trimming cost V 0 bases and J 4 bases, with 11 bases left between them. Germline-derived CDR1 and CDR2 are SGHRS and YFSETQ. The length of the CDR3 is 15 residues.

The chain is built from TRBV18 and TRBJ2-5; TRBD2 agrees at 9 bases. This CDR3 is 16 amino acids long. Trimming cost V 5 bases and J 5 bases; bases outside gene matches: 12. Germline CDR1 is KGHSH and CDR2 is LQKENI. Here the CDR3 reads CASSSGTSLYFETQYF. In nucleotides, the CDR3 is TGTGCCAGCTCAAGTGGGACTAGCCTATATTTTGAGACCCAGTACTTC.

V gene TRBV6-4 combines with J gene TRBJ2-5; 11 bases line up with TRBD2. The J call is in doubt because the DNA end fits TRBJ2-7 better. There are 18 residues in the CDR3. Germline V gene data show CDR1 as MRHNA and CDR2 as SNTAGT. The CDR3 here is CASKRRGTSGHNSYEQYF. The CDR3 nucleotides read TGTGCCAGCAAACGGCGAGGGACTAGCGGACACAACTCCTACGAGCAGTACTTC.

This chain links TRBV6-1 with TRBJ2-7; 9 bases line up with TRBD1. CDR1 is MNHNS and CDR2 is SASEGT in the germline V gene. CDR3 length equals 15 residues. V shed 5 bases and J 2 bases; nucleotides not matched to a gene: 7. The CDR3 sequence: CASSTEQGAAYEQYF. CDR3 DNA sequence: TGTGCCAGCAGTACCGAACAGGGGGCGGCCTACGAGCAGTACTTC.

This sequence joins TRBV5-1 and TRBJ2-1; 9 bases are a match to TRBD2. Germline V gene lookup returns CDR1 SGHRS and CDR2 YFSETQ. This CDR3 has 18 residues. With 4 bases clipped from V and 4 bases from J, the junction kept 15 bases outside the gene matches. For the CDR3, the DNA is TGCGCCAGCAGCCCGGTTGCTAGCGGGAATGGTAGGTACAATGAGCAGTTCTTC. This gives the protein CASSPVASGNGRYNEQFF.

The chain employs TRBV21-1 and TRBJ1-1; the D call TRBD1 from the table was never checked on the DNA. TRBV21-1 has pseudogene status. This CDR3 is 16 amino acids long. CDR3 sequence reads: CASSRTGQTKNTEAFF. CDR3 in DNA: TGTGCCAGCAGCCGAACGGGACAGACAAAGAACACTGAAGCTTTCTTT.

This chain joins TRBV9 and TRBJ2-3; 7 bases align to TRBD2. With 2 bases clipped from V and 3 bases from J, the junction kept 6 bases outside the gene matches. Germline V gene sequence: CDR1 SGDLS, CDR2 YYNGEE. The CDR3 consists of 15 residues. CDR3 region: CASSVTSAITDTQYF. The CDR3 bases are TGTGCCAGCAGCGTTACTAGCGCTATTACAGATACGCAGTATTTT.

This chain uses TRBV27 with TRBJ2-7; 11 bases agree with TRBD2. The CDR3 runs 13 residues. Germline V CDR1 and CDR2: MNHEY, SMNVEV (reference sequence). V gave up 9 bases and J gave up 3 bases; unmatched junction bases: 4. CDR3 sequence: CASASGGIYEQYF. CDR3 DNA: TGTGCCAGTGCTAGCGGGGGGATCTACGAGCAGTACTTC.

The J gene is TRBJ2-5, the V gene TRBV7-2; no definite D call. Germline CDR1 reads SGHTA; CDR2 reads FQGNSA. CDR3 length equals 14 residues. The germline V and J ends were trimmed by 2 bases and 1 base, with 8 bases remaining between them. For the CDR3, the DNA is TGTGCCAGCAGCTTAACCGGAGTCCAAGAGACCCAGTACTTC. This gives the protein CASSLTGVQETQYF.

The chain couples TRBV6-6 to TRBJ1-2, with 7 positions matching TRBD1. The CDR3 extends over 15 amino acids. In germline, CDR1 is MNHNY, CDR2 SVGAGI (reference sequence). Unmatched junction bases numbered 9, after V lost 6 bases and J lost 2 bases. The CDR3 DNA follows: TGTGCCAGCAGACAAGGCAGGGGGTCGAACTATGGCTACACCTTC. This translates into CASRQGRGSNYGYTF.

The gene calls are TRBV28 and TRBJ1-1; D may be TRBD1 (6 bases). V lost 2 bases to trimming and J lost 5 bases, with 15 bases between them. Germline V gives CDR1 MDHEN, CDR2 SYDVKM. The CDR3 is 15 residues long. The CDR3 loop is CASSLGAGVGTEAFF. CDR3 nucleotides: TGTGCCAGCAGTTTAGGCGCAGGGGTAGGGACTGAAGCTTTCTTT.

V usage is TRBV30 and J usage is TRBJ1-2; 9 nucleotides align to TRBD1. The trim removed 4 bases at V and 10 bases at J, leaving 7 bases unmatched. CDR3 size: 12 residues. Germline CDR1 reads GTSNPN; CDR2 reads SVGIG (reference sequence). The CDR3 region has the DNA TGTGCCTGGACCCGGGACAGGGTGAACTACACCTTC. Encoded protein: CAWTRDRVNYTF.

This sequence joins TRBV6-5 and TRBJ2-7; D remains unclear. The V and J ends lost 5 bases and 3 bases respectively, with 17 bases between them. This CDR3 has 15 residues. Germline assignment: CDR1 MNHEY and CDR2 SVGAGI. The chain's CDR3 is CASSLGSVNVYEQYF. Written as DNA, the CDR3 is TGTGCCAGCAGTCTCGGTTCGGTGAACGTCTACGAGCAGTACTTC.

The genes are TRBV9 and TRBJ2-5, with D unclear. CDR3 length equals 16 residues. Germline V gives CDR1 SGDLS, CDR2 YYNGEE. Trimming cost V 4 bases and J 0 bases, with 16 bases left between them. The CDR3 DNA sequence: TGTGCCAGCAGCCTCGAGGCTCTTAAGTACCAAGAGACCCAGTACTTC. As protein: CASSLEALKYQETQYF.

The V gene is TRBV28, the J gene TRBJ1-2, with 7 bases matching TRBD1. CDR1 is MDHEN and CDR2 is SYDVKM in the germline V gene. Germline trimming cut 5 bases from V and 8 bases from J; bases unmatched to any gene: 5. The CDR3 loop spans 12 amino acids. This CDR3 reads CASSDTGEGYTF. For the CDR3, the DNA is TGTGCCAGCAGTGATACAGGGGAAGGCTACACCTTC.